These 27 T cell receptor beta chains were sequenced from one sample in a study of T-cell memory formation after mild COVID-19. Via MiXCR, TCRdb re-called the 5' RACE reads, giving one row per CDR3 protein. Here the sample spans about 360,000 distinct CDR3 sequences, under 15% being singletons. The sequenced sample consisted of PBMCs or a T cell subset sorted from them (not recorded which). The receptor source for this set is a man younger than 35 who had mild COVID-19 (a few samples of this study predate the infection). Cell type and time point are not known.

This clonotype appeared many times. The chain couples TRBV18 to TRBJ2-3; 9 nucleotides agree with TRBD2. V lost 5 bases, J lost 5 bases, and 5 bases stayed unmatched. Germline loops: CDR1 KGHSH, CDR2 LQKENI. This CDR3 is 14 amino acids long. CDR3 loop: CASSTRTSEDTQYF. In nucleotides, the CDR3 is TGTGCCAGCTCAACCCGGACTAGCGAAGATACGCAGTATTTT.

The CDR3 coding sequence is TGTGCCAGCAGCCTCGACCGCACCTCTGGAAACACCATATATTTT. As protein: CASSLDRTSGNTIYF. V usage is TRBV3-1 and J usage is TRBJ1-3; D is unresolved. CDR3 length: 15 residues. Germline CDR1 reads LGHDT; CDR2 reads YNNKEL (reference sequence). Deletions cut 4 bases from V and 0 bases from J, with 10 bases between.

The genes are TRBV27 and TRBJ1-2; unclear D gene. The germline V and J ends were trimmed by 3 bases and 2 bases, with 13 bases remaining between them. Germline CDR1 MNHEY, CDR2 SMNVEV (reference sequence). The CDR3 covers 15 residues. This CDR3 is CASSFGFNRNYGYTF. The CDR3, as DNA: TGTGCCAGCAGTTTTGGGTTCAATAGGAACTATGGCTACACCTTC.

The gene calls are TRBV7-2 and TRBJ1-1; D is possibly TRBD1 (6 bases). Deletions cut 7 bases from V and 4 bases from J, with 16 bases between. The CDR3 is made up of 14 amino acids. CDR1 is SGHTA, CDR2 FQGNSA, per germline. The CDR3 DNA sequence: TGTGCCAGCAATAACAGGGAAGGCGGCACTGAAGCTTTCTTT. Translation gives CASNNREGGTEAFF.

V usage is TRBV12-3 or TRBV12-4 and J usage is TRBJ1-1; maybe TRBD1 (6 bases). The V end was cut by 7 bases, the J end by 5 bases, with 14 bases between. The CDR3 is 13 amino acids. The CDR3 DNA is TGTGCCAGCACCCCGCAGGGGCTGACTGAAGCTTTCTTT. It codes for CASTPQGLTEAFF.

This clonotype was picked up a small number of times. The chain links TRBV20-1 to TRBJ2-2; TRBD1 might be the D (5 bases). This CDR3 is 14 amino acids long. Trimming cost V 5 bases and J 0 bases, with 10 bases left between them. CDR1 DFQATT and CDR2 SNEGSKA come from the germline V gene (reference sequence). The CDR3 spells CSAQSRANTGELFF. The CDR3 region has the DNA TGCAGTGCTCAGAGCAGGGCGAACACCGGGGAGCTGTTTTTT.

The chain has TRBV11-3 and TRBJ2-5; the D is unclear. This CDR3 has 14 amino acids. Trimming removed 1 base at V and 5 bases at J, with 11 bases between. The germline gives CDR1 SGHNT, CDR2 YENEEA. DNA of the CDR3: TGTGCCAGCAGCTTAGGTGCGGCCGGGGAGACCCAGTACTTC. It yields the protein CASSLGAAGETQYF.

The chain recombines TRBV7-2 with TRBJ2-7; D is unclear. The CDR3 sequence is 13 residues long. Germline loops: CDR1 SGHTA, CDR2 FQGNSA. Trimming pared 0 bases from V and 2 bases from J, leaving 5 bases between. CDR3 in amino acids: CASSLAPPYEQYF. The CDR3 nucleotides are TGTGCCAGCAGCTTAGCCCCTCCCTACGAGCAGTACTTC.

The chain recombines TRBV21-1 with TRBJ1-2; the DNA was not compared with TRBD1, the D call given in the table. TRBV21-1 is a listed pseudogene. The CDR3 length is 13 residues. This CDR3 is CASFVGGHYGYTF. The CDR3 DNA sequence: TGTGCCAGCTTCGTGGGGGGCCACTATGGCTACACCTTC.

This rearrangement joins TRBV6-1 to TRBJ1-5; D remains unclear. The V end lost 8 bases, the J end lost 4 bases, and 12 bases lay between the germline ends. Looked up from germline, CDR1 is MNHNS and CDR2 is SASEGT. This CDR3 contains 13 residues. Here the CDR3 reads CASAQSPNQPQHF. CDR3 coding DNA: TGTGCCAGCGCACAGTCACCAAATCAGCCCCAGCATTTT.

The rearrangement uses TRBV5-1 and TRBJ2-3; D is possibly TRBD1 (6 bases). This CDR3 is built from 15 residues. Trimming took off 3 bases at V and 4 bases at J, with 15 bases between the two ends. CDR1 SGHRS and CDR2 YFSETQ come from the germline V gene. The CDR3 region has the DNA TGCGCCAGCAGCTCGCAGGGGCTGGTGGCAGATACGCAGTATTTT. This codes for CASSSQGLVADTQYF.

The chain links TRBV7-9 to TRBJ1-6; no clear D. The CDR3 runs 13 residues. Germline assignment: CDR1 SEHNR and CDR2 FQNEAQ (reference sequence). V gave up 7 bases and J gave up 6 bases, with 10 bases separating them. The DNA of the CDR3 is TGTGCCAGCACCCGAGGCCCTAATTCACCCCTCCACTTT. Its translation: CASTRGPNSPLHF.

This clonotype turned up a few times. The chain combines TRBV27 with TRBJ2-1, with D possibly matching TRBD2 (6 bases). This CDR3 is 14 amino acids long. V dropped 6 bases and J dropped 6 bases, with 15 bases sitting between them. In germline, CDR1 is MNHEY, CDR2 SMNVEV (reference sequence). The CDR3 sequence: CASSPGGAVNEQFF. CDR3 nucleotides: TGTGCCAGCAGCCCTGGCGGGGCCGTCAATGAGCAGTTCTTC.

In this sample, this clonotype turned up many times. The CDR3 nucleotides read TGTGCCAGCAGCTTAAGTTTCACTAACGCTGAGCAGTTCTTC. This encodes CASSLSFTNAEQFF. The chain joins TRBV7-2 to TRBJ2-1; no clear D gene. Looked up from germline, CDR1 is SGHTA and CDR2 is FQGNSA. Trimming cost V 2 bases and J 9 bases, with 14 bases left between them. CDR3 length equals 14 residues.

The CDR3 loop is CSGRGGQWTGELFF. CDR3 bases: TGCAGCGGGAGGGGGGGCCAGTGGACCGGGGAGCTGTTTTTT. The chain recombines TRBV29-1 with TRBJ2-2, with D perhaps TRBD2 (7 bases). The V end was cut by 7 bases, the J end by 5 bases, with 17 bases between. The CDR3 runs 14 residues. CDR1 and CDR2 (germline): SQVTM, ANQGSEA.

This clonotype was observed once. This chain uses TRBV5-5 with TRBJ1-5; 7 bases line up with TRBD1. The V gene's germline CDR1 is SGHKS and CDR2 YYEKEE (reference sequence). V lost 4 bases, J lost 5 bases, and 9 bases stayed unmatched. The CDR3 sequence is 15 residues long. CDR3 amino acids: CASSEDREVDQPQHF. Here the CDR3 DNA reads TGTGCCAGCAGCGAAGACAGGGAAGTTGATCAGCCCCAGCATTTT.

This clonotype showed up just once. V and J are TRBV2 and TRBJ2-3, with D perhaps given as TRBD1 or TRBD2 (5 bases each). There are 13 residues in the CDR3. Trimming shortened V by 6 bases and J by 2 bases, and 9 bases separated the two germline ends. Germline-derived CDR1 and CDR2 are SNHLY and FYNNEI. The CDR3 reads CASRLGTTDTQYF. For the CDR3, the DNA is TGTGCCAGCAGGCTGGGGACCACAGATACGCAGTATTTT.

This clonotype was detected a few times. The chain links TRBV7-6 to TRBJ2-1; possibly TRBD1 for D (5 bases). This CDR3 spans 16 amino acids. Trimming left V 6 bases short and J 5 bases short, with 20 bases between. Germline V gene sequence: CDR1 SGHVS, CDR2 FNYEAQ. The CDR3 nucleotides read TGTGCCAGCAGTCCGGACATTAGACAGCCTAACAATGAGCAGTTCTTC. It is translated as CASSPDIRQPNNEQFF.

This clonotype showed up many times. The rearrangement links TRBV5-6 to TRBJ2-1; 7 bases agree with TRBD2. CDR1 and CDR2 (germline): SGHDT, YYEEEE. The CDR3 sequence is 15 residues long. V trimming: 4 bases; J trimming: 8 bases; junction bases outside the gene matches: 12. CDR3 DNA sequence: TGTGCCAGCAGCCCCTTGAGACTAGCTTCCTATGAGCAGTTCTTC. It encodes CASSPLRLASYEQFF. Drawing the rest from reference TRBV5-6 and TRBJ2-1, the complete variable domain is DAGVTQSPTHLIKTRGQQVTLRCSPKSGHDTVSWYQQALGQGPQFIFQYYEEEERQRGNFPDRFSGHQFPNYSSELNVNALLLGDSALYLCASSPLRLASYEQFFGPGTRLTVL.

There are a few counts of this clonotype. The chain couples TRBV6-2 or TRBV6-3 to TRBJ2-7, with no clear D. The CDR3 sequence is 12 residues long. The V end was cut by 0 bases, the J end by 7 bases, with 7 bases between. Germline assignment: CDR1 MNHEY and CDR2 SVGEGT. CDR3 region: CASSYSSKEQYF. CDR3 bases: TGTGCCAGCAGTTACTCGAGTAAGGAGCAGTACTTC.

This clonotype was seen ten or more times. The V and J genes are TRBV7-2 and TRBJ1-2; D is unresolved. Germline loops: CDR1 SGHTA, CDR2 FQGNSA. V was pared by 2 bases and J by 2 bases, with 6 bases between. The CDR3 is 13 amino acids. CDR3 amino acids: CASSLSPNYGYTF. The CDR3 nucleotides read TGTGCCAGCAGCTTATCCCCCAACTATGGCTACACCTTC. Full variable domain (missing parts from reference TRBV7-2 and TRBJ1-2): GAGVSQSPSNKVTEKGKDVELRCDPISGHTALYWYRQSLGQGLEFLIYFQGNSAPDKSGLPSDRFSAERTGGSVSTLTIQRTQQEDSAVYLCASSLSPNYGYTFGSGTRLTVV.

The chain carries TRBV6-2 or TRBV6-3 and TRBJ2-5, with D unclear. In germline, CDR1 is MNHEY, CDR2 SVGEGT. Trimming removed 11 bases at V and 9 bases at J, with 22 bases between. This CDR3 comprises 13 residues. The CDR3 loop reads CAAAKRSLAAQYF. DNA of the CDR3: TGTGCCGCAGCAAAGAGGAGCCTGGCGGCCCAGTACTTC.

The chain employs TRBV4-3 and TRBJ2-7; 8 bases align to TRBD1. Germline lookup yields CDR1 LGHNA and CDR2 YSLEER. Trimming removed 1 base from V and 2 bases from J; junction bases left unmatched: 4. CDR3 length equals 15 residues. The CDR3 DNA reads TGCGCCAGCAGCCAAGCGACAGGGGACACCTACGAGCAGTACTTC. Protein product: CASSQATGDTYEQYF.

This clonotype was seen a handful of times. The chain employs TRBV9 and TRBJ1-2; tentatively, D is TRBD1 (5 bases). Trimming removed 3 bases at V and 4 bases at J, with 10 bases between. The CDR3 totals 13 residues. The V gene's germline CDR1 is SGDLS and CDR2 YYNGEE. The CDR3: CASSDGGPYGYTF. CDR3 coding DNA: TGTGCCAGCAGCGACGGGGGACCCTATGGCTACACCTTC.

The chain is built from TRBV18 and TRBJ2-5; 10 nucleotides line up with TRBD2. With 1 base clipped from V and 4 bases from J, the junction kept 6 bases outside the gene matches. The CDR3 covers 16 residues. Germline CDR1 and CDR2: KGHSH and LQKENI. CDR3 loop: CASSPRGSGGSETQYF. In nucleotides, the CDR3 is TGTGCCAGCTCACCACGCGGTAGCGGGGGGTCAGAGACCCAGTACTTC.

This rearrangement joins TRBV9 to TRBJ2-2; the D gene is possibly TRBD1 (5 bases). V lost 1 base, J lost 6 bases, and 13 bases lay in between. CDR3 length: 15 residues. Germline CDR1 is SGDLS and CDR2 is YYNGEE. This chain's CDR3 is CASSVSGNDPGELFF. The CDR3 DNA follows: TGTGCCAGCAGCGTATCAGGGAACGACCCCGGGGAGCTGTTTTTT.

J is TRBJ1-1 and V is TRBV7-2, with TRBD1 identical over 10 bases. CDR3 length: 17 residues. V shed 4 bases and J 3 bases; nucleotides not matched to a gene: 11. In germline, CDR1 is SGHTA, CDR2 FQGNSA. The CDR3 sequence: CASSSPPGTGAYTEAFF. For the CDR3, the DNA is TGTGCCAGCAGCTCACCCCCTGGGACAGGGGCATACACTGAAGCTTTCTTT. Supplemented by reference TRBV7-2 and TRBJ1-1, the full variable domain reads GAGVSQSPSNKVTEKGKDVELRCDPISGHTALYWYRQSLGQGLEFLIYFQGNSAPDKSGLPSDRFSAERTGGSVSTLTIQRTQQEDSAVYLCASSSPPGTGAYTEAFFGQGTRLTVV.